Listed below are T cell receptor beta chains from one sample, sequenced in a study of radiation and T cells in renal cell carcinoma. Repertoires were generated with immunoSEQ multiplex PCR, while TCRdb's copy carries only in-frame clones and drops some. Among some 31,000 clones listed, roughly 80% were seen once. Sample: blood, taken from a patient whose treatment included radiotherapy and nephrectomy. These receptors originate from a man aged 55 to 70 with renal cell carcinoma. Both conserved end residues are part of each CDR3. The D gene is left open where the match is weak. Clone size is not always given. Where it is, it says once, few, many or a class for expanded clones.

V gene	clone size	J gene	D gene	CDR3 DNA	CDR3 protein
TRBV7-9	NA	TRBJ2-1	TRBD2	TGTGCCAGCAGCTTAGGGACTAGCGTACACAATGAGCAGTTCTTC	CASSLGTSVHNEQFF
TRBV2	NA	TRBJ1-1	TRBD1	TGTGCCAGCAGTGAAGGACAGGGGGCGGGGATCACTGAAGCTTTCTTT	CASSEGQGAGITEAFF
TRBV11-3	NA	TRBJ2-5	NA	TGTGCCAGCAGCTTTAGCGGAGGAACCCAGTACTTC	CASSFSGGTQYF
TRBV7-9	few	TRBJ1-2	NA	TGTGCCAGCAGCGAAGGTCGAGAGGGCCTCTATGGCTACACCTTC	CASSEGREGLYGYTF
TRBV7-9	NA	TRBJ1-1	TRBD1	TGTGCCAGCAGCTTACAGGGGGGAAACACTGAAGCTTTCTTT	CASSLQGGNTEAFF
TRBV6-5	once	TRBJ2-3	NA	TGTGCCAGCAGACTAGGCGTAACTAGCACAGATACGCAGTATTTT	CASRLGVTSTDTQYF
TRBV29-1	NA	TRBJ2-6	NA	TGCAGCGCCCGTCATTCTGGGGCCAACGTCCTGACTTTC	CSARHSGANVLTF
TRBV6-5	NA	TRBJ1-2	TRBD1	TGTGCCAGCTCGTCCCAAGGACAGGGAACATATGGCTACACCTTC	CASSSQGQGTYGYTF
TRBV5-6	NA	TRBJ2-5	TRBD1	TGTGCCAGCAGCGGAGGTTTCAGGGGGCAAAGTCAAGAGACCCAGTACTTC	CASSGGFRGQSQETQYF
TRBV6-4	NA	TRBJ2-1	NA	TGTGCCAGCGGTGGGGGAGGTCCCTACAATGAGCAGTTCTTC	CASGGGGPYNEQFF
TRBV6-1	NA	TRBJ2-5	NA	TGTGCCAGCAGTGAACTTCGGGAGTTCCAGTACTTC	CASSELREFQYF
TRBV7-6	few	TRBJ2-1	NA	TGTGCCAGCAGCTTAATTTACAATGAGCAGTTCTTC	CASSLIYNEQFF
TRBV4-2	NA	TRBJ2-1	TRBD2	TGTGCCAGCAGCCATTATAGCGGGAGCTCCTACAATGAGCAGTTCTTC	CASSHYSGSSYNEQFF
TRBV5-1	NA	TRBJ2-3	NA	TGCGCCAGCAGCTTGGTCGGGGTGGTCACAGATACGCAGTATTTT	CASSLVGVVTDTQYF
TRBV2	few	TRBJ1-1	NA	TGTGCCAGCGGGGGGGTGCTCGGGAACACTGAAGCTTTCTTT	CASGGVLGNTEAFF
TRBV9	once	TRBJ2-1	NA	TGTGCCAGCAGCGTAGACGATGTCGGGTCCCCCAGGGTCTCTTACAATGAGCAGTTCTTC	CASSVDDVGSPRVSYNEQFF
TRBV19	once	TRBJ1-5	NA	TGTGCCAGTAGTATAACAGGGAATCAGCCCCAGCATTTT	CASSITGNQPQHF
TRBV7-2	NA	TRBJ2-7	TRBD2	TGTGCCAGCAGCTTAGCGGGGACTAGTCGCTACGAGCAGTACTTC	CASSLAGTSRYEQYF
TRBV7-8	NA	TRBJ2-5	NA	TGTGCCAGCAGCCCCTCGGGGGACGGCCAAGAGACCCAGTACTTC	CASSPSGDGQETQYF
TRBV7-3	once	TRBJ2-1	NA	TGTGCCAGCAGCTCAAGCGGTATCTACAATGAGCAGTTCTTC	CASSSSGIYNEQFF
TRBV18	once	TRBJ2-1	NA	TGTGCCAGCTCACCACTAAGCAACGACAATGAGCAGTTCTTC	CASSPLSNDNEQFF
TRBV4-3	NA	TRBJ2-5	NA	TGCGCCAGCAGCCAAGTTGGTCATCGGGGAGAGACCCAGTACTTC	CASSQVGHRGETQYF
TRBV4-1	NA	TRBJ2-6	NA	TGCGCCAGCAGCCAAGTGCGGGGCGCTGGGGCCAACGTCCTGACTTTC	CASSQVRGAGANVLTF
TRBV9	NA	TRBJ2-3	NA	TGTGCCAGCAGCGTCTGGCAGCAGAGCACAGATACGCAGTATTTT	CASSVWQQSTDTQYF
TRBV7-9	NA	TRBJ2-3	NA	TGTGCCAGCAGCTTAGTACTCAGCTACACAGATACGCAGTATTTT	CASSLVLSYTDTQYF
TRBV19	NA	TRBJ2-1	NA	TGTGCCAGTAGGACCCAGGAGGGGGCAAGGAATGAGCAGTTCTTC	CASRTQEGARNEQFF
TRBV5-3	NA	TRBJ2-1	NA	TGTGCCAGAAGCCCTGTATGTGAGCAGTTCTTC	CARSPVCEQFF
TRBV25-1	few	TRBJ1-1	TRBD1	TGTGCCAGCAGTGAATTCAGGACAGGGGAAAAAGCTTTCTTT	CASSEFRTGEKAFF
TRBV19	NA	TRBJ2-4	NA	TGTGCCACTTCCTCCCCGGGGGACAAAAACATTCAGTACTTC	CATSSPGDKNIQYF
TRBV7-6	once	TRBJ2-7	TRBD2	TGTGCCAGCAGCTTCATCACTAGCGGAGCTGGAGTCTACGAGCAGTACTTC	CASSFITSGAGVYEQYF
TRBV5-4	NA	TRBJ1-4	NA	TGTGCCAGCAGCTCGGACGGTAATAATGAAAAACTGTTTTTT	CASSSDGNNEKLFF
TRBV10-3	NA	TRBJ2-5	NA	TGTGCCATCAGTGTGGGCCCGAACTTC	CAISVGPNF
TRBV14	once	TRBJ1-6	TRBD1	TGTGCCAGCAGCCCTTTGACAGGGAAAAAGGATTCACCCCTCCACTTT	CASSPLTGKKDSPLHF
TRBV5-6	NA	TRBJ2-1	NA	TGTGCCAGCAGCTTGGTACATACCCTCGGCGGTGAGCAGTTCTTC	CASSLVHTLGGEQFF
TRBV5-6	NA	TRBJ2-2	TRBD2	TGTGCCAGCAGCTTATCAGGGACTAGTCACACCGGGGAGCTGTTTTTT	CASSLSGTSHTGELFF
TRBV2	NA	TRBJ1-6	TRBD1	TGTGCCAGCAGTACGGGACAGGGGAGTAATTCACCCCTCCACTTT	CASSTGQGSNSPLHF
TRBV27	few	TRBJ1-5	NA	TGTGCCAGCAGTTCCTCAGGGGCCGATATGCCCCAGCATTTT	CASSSSGADMPQHF
TRBV7-2	once	TRBJ2-7	NA	TGTGCCAGCAGGTCGAGCCCATGGGGCTCCCCAAGCTACGAGCAGTACTTC	CASRSSPWGSPSYEQYF
TRBV6-5	NA	TRBJ1-3	TRBD1	TGTGCCAGCAGTACCCAGGGGGGAACTGGAAACACCATATATTTT	CASSTQGGTGNTIYF
TRBV10-3	NA	TRBJ2-2	NA	TGTGCCATCAGCGACGTCACCGGGGAGCTGTTTTTT	CAISDVTGELFF
TRBV9	NA	TRBJ1-1	NA	TGTGCCAGCAGCAAAGACGCCGGGGTACTCGAAGCTTTCTTT	CASSKDAGVLEAFF